Following are 9 T cell receptor beta chains from one sample sequenced in a study of STAT3 mutations in large granular lymphocyte leukemia. Study-wide findings and caveats: Every T-LGLL patient had at least one immunodominant TCRbeta clonotype.

The repertoire was sequenced with immunoSEQ multiplex PCR; TCRdb's copy has only in-frame clones and lacks some. The sample lists approximately 10,000 clones; over 75% were seen once. Their antigens are not known. The specimen sequenced was peripheral blood mononuclear cells. These receptors all come from a man aged 80 or over with T-cell large granular lymphocyte leukemia. Some clones in this sample may be carry-over from other donors' samples.

In this sample, this clone turned up once. This chain joins TRBV5-4 and TRBJ2-3; 10 bases match TRBD2. V lost 3 bases, J lost 4 bases, and 11 bases stayed unmatched. The CDR3 has 17 residues. The germline V gene has CDR1 SGHNT and CDR2 YYREEE (reference sequence). CDR3 DNA: TGTGCCAGCAGCTCCCAGGCGGGACTAGCGATTGCAGATACGCAGTATTTT. Translated: CASSSQAGLAIADTQYF.

V usage is TRBV5-1 and J usage is TRBJ1-6; perhaps TRBD1 as D (6 bases). Germline lookup yields CDR1 SGHRS and CDR2 YFSETQ. This CDR3 has 16 residues. V shed 0 bases and J shed 8 bases, with 15 bases lying between them. The DNA of the CDR3 is TGCGCCAGCAGCTTGGAAGCTACAGGGATCGATTCACCCCTCCACTTT. Translated, it gives CASSLEATGIDSPLHF.

The DNA for the CDR3 is TGTGCCAGCAGTGAGGCCGGCTATGGCTACACCTTC. Residues: CASSEAGYGYTF. The J gene is TRBJ1-2, the V gene TRBV2; D unclear. Germline values: CDR1 SNHLY, CDR2 FYNNEI. Trimming removed 3 bases from V and 4 bases from J, with 6 bases in between. The CDR3 runs 12 residues.

The sample holds many counts of this clone. V gene TRBV4-1 combines with J gene TRBJ2-7, with D unresolved. CDR1 and CDR2 from the germline V gene are MGHRA and YSYEKL. Deletions cut 1 base from V and 2 bases from J, with 9 bases between. The length of the CDR3 is 14 residues. The CDR3 DNA reads as TGCGCCAGCAGCCAAGCTTACAAGACCTACGAGCAGTACTTC. Protein sequence: CASSQAYKTYEQYF.

The rearrangement links TRBV13 to TRBJ1-4; D gene unclear. CDR3 length: 13 residues. Trimming stripped 5 bases from V and 11 bases from J, with 15 bases between. From germline, CDR1 is PRHDT and CDR2 FYEKMQ (reference sequence). The chain's CDR3 is CASSVSAGSKLFF. The CDR3 DNA reads as TGTGCCAGCAGCGTTAGCGCCGGGAGCAAACTGTTTTTT. Full variable domain (outside the CDR3, taken from reference TRBV13 and TRBJ1-4): AAGVIQSPRHLIKEKRETATLKCYPIPRHDTVYWYQQGPGQDPQFLISFYEKMQSDKGSIPDRFSAQQFSDYHSELNMSSLELGDSALYFCASSVSAGSKLFFGSGTQLSVL.

The chain combines TRBV30 with TRBJ2-7; 7 bases map to TRBD1. The CDR3 runs 13 residues. Germline values: CDR1 GTSNPN, CDR2 SVGIG (reference sequence). V lost 4 bases, J lost 0 bases, and 3 bases stayed unmatched. The CDR3 region is CAWMRGHSYEQYF. The CDR3 coding sequence is TGTGCCTGGATGAGGGGGCACTCCTACGAGCAGTACTTC.

The chain is built from TRBV9 and TRBJ1-6; D ambiguous. With 0 bases removed from V and 10 bases from J, the gap between germline ends came to 14 bases. CDR1 SGDLS and CDR2 YYNGEE come from the germline V gene. The CDR3 extends over 15 amino acids. The CDR3, as DNA: TGTGCCAGCAGCGTAGCTACCGCTGTAGGGTCACCCCTCCACTTT. It yields the protein CASSVATAVGSPLHF.

The chain employs TRBV5-4 and TRBJ2-3, with TRBD2 identical over 12 bases. Germline CDR1 SGHNT, CDR2 YYREEE (reference sequence). This CDR3 is built from 15 residues. With 0 bases clipped from V and 4 bases from J, the junction kept 0 bases outside the gene matches. As DNA, the CDR3 is TGTGCCAGCAGCTTGGGACTAGCGGGGGCAGATACGCAGTATTTT. Translated, it gives CASSLGLAGADTQYF.

This rearrangement joins TRBV5-1 to TRBJ1-1; a weak D match, TRBD1 (6 bases). This CDR3 spans 16 amino acids. Trimming shortened V by 1 base and J by 1 base, and 14 bases separated the two germline ends. Per the germline V gene, CDR1 is SGHRS and CDR2 is YFSETQ. The CDR3 DNA follows: TGCGCCAGCAGCTTGAGGGGGGGCCCGGGGAACACTGAAGCTTTCTTT. Translation: CASSLRGGPGNTEAFF.